A single sample is the source of the 2 T cell receptor beta chains below, sequenced in a study of T cell responses to AZD1222 COVID-19 vaccine. Only in-frame clones appear in the TCRdb table, and some are missing; sequencing was by immunoSEQ multiplex PCR. Of 90,000 to 150,000 clones detected, roughly 90% appear once; the ten largest clones hold roughly 4%. Sequenced here: peripheral blood, sampled on day 0 of AZD1222 vaccination. The origin of the receptors is an adult in good health.

CDR3 nucleotides: TGTGCCATCAGTGGACAGAACCAAGAGACCCAGTACTTC. It specifies CAISGQNQETQYF. V is TRBV10-3 and J is TRBJ2-5, with D possibly being TRBD1 (5 bases). Trimming shortened V by 4 bases and J by 0 bases, and 6 bases separated the two germline ends. Germline values: CDR1 ENHRY, CDR2 SYGVKD. This CDR3 is 13 amino acids long.

This chain uses TRBV2 with TRBJ2-1, with D perhaps matching TRBD1 or TRBD2 (5 bases each). Germline lookup yields CDR1 SNHLY and CDR2 FYNNEI. The CDR3 is 14 amino acids. V shed 7 bases and J shed 0 bases, with 10 bases lying between them. Written as DNA, the CDR3 is TGTGCCAGCACGGGGCGGCTCTCCTACAATGAGCAGTTCTTC. Translated, it gives CASTGRLSYNEQFF. The variable domain in full, with the rest retrieved from reference TRBV2 and TRBJ2-1, is EPEVTQTPSHQVTQMGQEVILRCVPISNHLYFYWYRQILGQKVEFLVSFYNNEISEKSEIFDDQFSVERPDGSNFTLKIRSTKLEDSAMYFCASTGRLSYNEQFFGPGTRLTVL.